A selection of T cell receptor beta chains follows, all from one sample in a study of blood T cell repertoires in COVID-19. Here immunoSEQ multiplex PCR was the method, and the copy in TCRdb shows in-frame clones only, minus some. The sample carries about 360,000 clones, 81% recorded once. Material: peripheral blood. The receptors stem from a human donor with acute or convalescent COVID-19. The donor label of this sample is uncertain. CDR3s include the opening cysteine and the closing phenylalanine or tryptophan. The D gene is left open where the match is weak. For some rows the clone size is stated as once, few or many, or as a class when expanded; others skip it.

d_call,j_call,v_call,clone_size,cdr3_aa,cdr3_nt
.,TRBJ1-3,TRBV18,.,CASSPTQHNTIYF,TGTGCCAGCTCACCCACCCAACACAACACCATATATTTT
.,TRBJ1-2,TRBV5-6,.,CASNQVPSGYGYTF,TGTGCCAGCAACCAAGTACCCTCAGGCTATGGCTACACCTTC
TRBD2,TRBJ2-1,TRBV10-2,.,CASGASGYNEQFF,TGCGCCAGCGGGGCTAGCGGCTACAATGAGCAGTTCTTC
.,TRBJ1-2,TRBV30,once,CAWSVPGVRSYGYTF,TGTGCCTGGAGTGTTCCCGGGGTCAGGAGCTATGGCTACACCTTC
.,TRBJ2-7,TRBV20-1,.,CSASGGPPPEQYF,TGCAGTGCTAGTGGGGGGCCGCCTCCCGAGCAGTACTTC
TRBD1,TRBJ2-3,TRBV4-1,.,CASSQTGSRTDTQYF,TGCGCCAGCAGCCAGACAGGGTCGAGGACAGATACGCAGTATTTT
TRBD1,TRBJ2-4,TRBV3-1/TRBV3-2,.,CASSPRRTGLYNIQYF,TGTGCCAGCAGCCCACGGAGGACAGGGCTGTATAACATTCAGTACTTC
.,TRBJ1-1,TRBV5-1,few,CASSRPGEGEAFF,TGCGCCAGCAGCCGACCAGGGGAAGGGGAAGCTTTCTTT
TRBD1,TRBJ1-2,TRBV18,.,CASSPRDGDRARGYTF,TGTGCCAGCTCACCAAGAGATGGGGACAGGGCCCGAGGCTACACCTTC
TRBD1,TRBJ2-1,TRBV19,.,CASSIDTGGAKNEQFF,TGTGCCAGTAGTATAGACACAGGGGGCGCGAAGAATGAGCAGTTCTTC